Each of the 32 T cell receptor beta chains below was sequenced from the same sample in a study of blood T cell repertoires in COVID-19. Sequenced by immunoSEQ multiplex PCR; TCRdb stores in-frame clones only, minus some. The table records about half a million clones, 75% to 90% of them present only once. The sequencing sample was made of peripheral blood. All receptors derive from a human donor in a cohort sampled during active COVID-19.

This chain connects TRBV18 to TRBJ1-2; D not certain. V lost 0 bases to trimming and J lost 4 bases, with 6 bases between them. Germline CDR1 KGHSH, CDR2 LQKENI. The CDR3 runs 13 residues. The DNA of the CDR3 is TGTGCCAGCTCACCACCGTCGTCCTATGGCTACACCTTC. Translating it yields CASSPPSSYGYTF.

The chain is built from TRBV7-9 and TRBJ2-1; 13 nucleotides line up with TRBD2. V lost 5 bases to trimming and J lost 15 bases; unmatched junction nucleotides: 10. The CDR3 is 14 amino acids. Germline V gene data show CDR1 as SEHNR and CDR2 as FQNEAQ (reference sequence). This CDR3 reads CASSPGLAGAQRFF. In nucleotides, the CDR3 is TGTGCCAGCAGCCCCGGACTAGCGGGAGCTCAGCGGTTCTTC.

This clone was seen just once. This chain uses TRBV5-1 with TRBJ1-2; no firm D call. The V gene lost 0 bases and the J gene lost 2 bases, with 5 bases spanning the gap. The CDR3 covers 13 residues. Germline V gene lookup returns CDR1 SGHRS and CDR2 YFSETQ. In DNA form, the CDR3 reads TGCGCCAGCAGCTTGGCGGAGAACTATGGCTACACCTTC. It encodes CASSLAENYGYTF.

The chain joins TRBV3-1 (or the pseudogene TRBV3-2) to TRBJ2-7; 7 bases align to TRBD2. The CDR3 length is 16 residues. Germline V gene sequence: CDR1 LGHDT, CDR2 YNNKEL (reference sequence). Trimming removed 4 bases from V and 3 bases from J; junction bases left unmatched: 12. CDR3 residues: CASSPSSGPPLYEQYF. As DNA, the CDR3 is TGTGCCAGCAGCCCCTCTAGCGGCCCCCCACTCTACGAGCAGTACTTC.

The V and J genes are TRBV19 and TRBJ2-2, with D possibly TRBD1 on 7 matching bases. The CDR3 runs to 17 residues. Germline V gene lookup returns CDR1 LNHDA and CDR2 SQIVND (reference sequence). Trimming shortened V by 5 bases and J by 1 base, and 17 bases separated the two germline ends. The CDR3 DNA reads as TGTGCCAGTAGTCCTTGGAGGGGACAGTTGAACACCGGGGAGCTGTTTTTT. Its protein product is CASSPWRGQLNTGELFF.

This chain links TRBV30 with TRBJ2-7; 8 positions agree with TRBD2. V gave up 8 bases and J gave up 0 bases; unmatched junction bases: 6. The CDR3 has 13 residues. Germline CDR1 reads GTSNPN; CDR2 reads SVGIG (reference sequence). The CDR3 sequence: CAVLAESSYEQYF. As DNA, the CDR3 is TGTGCCGTACTAGCGGAGAGCTCCTACGAGCAGTACTTC.

The chain carries TRBV9 and TRBJ2-7, with 7 nucleotides matching TRBD1. With V trimmed by 3 bases and J by 0 bases, 0 bases remained unmatched. Germline-derived CDR1 and CDR2 are SGDLS and YYNGEE. This CDR3 is built from 13 residues. In DNA form, the CDR3 reads TGTGCCAGCAGCGGGGACAGCTCCTACGAGCAGTACTTC. Residues: CASSGDSSYEQYF.

The chain links TRBV5-4 to TRBJ2-2; 8 bases map to TRBD2. Germline V gene lookup returns CDR1 SGHNT and CDR2 YYREEE (reference sequence). The CDR3 runs 16 residues. The junction had 4 bases not matched to a gene; V was cut back by 2 bases and J by 1 base. The CDR3 nucleotides are TGTGCCAGCAGCTTAGTGGCGGGAGGGAACACCGGGGAGCTGTTTTTT. Its protein product is CASSLVAGGNTGELFF.

V is TRBV6-6 and J is TRBJ1-2; D might be TRBD1 (5 bases). This CDR3 region has 16 residues. Germline V lookup: CDR1 MNHNY, CDR2 SVGAGI (reference sequence). V was clipped by 0 bases and J by 6 bases, with 17 bases between them. CDR3 protein: CASSYSGTDGPHGYTF. The CDR3 DNA reads TGTGCCAGCAGTTACTCCGGGACTGATGGACCTCATGGCTACACCTTC.

The chain combines TRBV28 with TRBJ1-2; 7 positions agree with TRBD1. V was clipped by 3 bases and J by 8 bases; unmatched bases: 9. CDR1 and CDR2 from the germline V gene are MDHEN and SYDVKM. The CDR3 has 14 residues. The CDR3 here is CASSFGATGWGYTF. The DNA for the CDR3 is TGTGCCAGCAGTTTCGGTGCGACAGGGTGGGGCTACACCTTC.

The chain is built from TRBV19 and TRBJ1-2; no reliable D call. From germline, CDR1 is LNHDA and CDR2 SQIVND (reference sequence). The CDR3 is 12 amino acids. V lost 4 bases, J lost 4 bases, and 7 bases lay in between. CDR3 bases: TGTGCCAGTAGTACCGAGGCCTATGGCTACACCTTC. This gives the protein CASSTEAYGYTF.

This clone is a singleton in its sample. CDR3 sequence reads: CASTPDGGSLDEQYF. The CDR3 nucleotides are TGTGCCAGCACCCCGGACGGCGGGAGTCTCGACGAGCAGTACTTC. The chain uses TRBV6-6 and TRBJ2-7, with 7 positions matching TRBD2. Looked up from germline, CDR1 is MNHNY and CDR2 is SVGAGI (reference sequence). J gave up 5 bases and V 7 bases, and 14 bases lay outside the gene matches. CDR3 length: 15 residues.

V usage is TRBV6-5 and J usage is TRBJ1-2, with D possibly matching TRBD1 (6 bases). The CDR3 spans 13 residues. CDR1 and CDR2 from the germline V gene are MNHEY and SVGAGI. V was cut by 4 bases and J by 8 bases, with 14 bases left in between. The CDR3 region is CASSFKGGEGYTF. In nucleotides, the CDR3 is TGTGCCAGCAGTTTTAAAGGGGGTGAGGGCTACACCTTC.

V is TRBV25-1 and J is TRBJ2-1, with D possibly matching TRBD2 (6 bases). Trimming left V 3 bases short and J 0 bases short, with 12 bases between. The V gene's germline CDR1 is MGHDK and CDR2 SYGVNS. The CDR3 extends over 16 amino acids. CDR3: CASSDGGRISYNEQFF. Here the CDR3 DNA reads TGTGCCAGCAGTGATGGTGGGAGGATCTCCTACAATGAGCAGTTCTTC. The variable domain in full, with the rest retrieved from reference TRBV25-1 and TRBJ2-1, is EADIYQTPRYLVIGTGKKITLECSQTMGHDKMYWYQQDPGMELHLIHYSYGVNSTEKGDLSSESTVSRIRTEHFPLTLESARPSHTSQYLCASSDGGRISYNEQFFGPGTRLTVL.

The table lists this clone with a count of one. This chain connects TRBV19 to TRBJ1-2; D is possibly TRBD1 (5 bases). Deletions cut 7 bases from V and 0 bases from J, with 15 bases between. The CDR3 covers 15 residues. Germline CDR1 is LNHDA and CDR2 is SQIVND (reference sequence). CDR3 DNA sequence: TGTGCCAGTACTACGTGGGCAGGGCCTAACTATGGCTACACCTTC. Translating it yields CASTTWAGPNYGYTF.

Only one count was recorded for this clone. This sequence joins TRBV5-3 and TRBJ2-5; 10 positions match TRBD1. TRBV5-3 has ORF status, its function being uncertain. The V segment lost 2 bases and the J segment 5 bases; nucleotides outside the gene matches: 9. The CDR3 extends over 16 amino acids. In DNA form, the CDR3 reads TGTGCCAGAAGCTTTAAGTGGACAGGGGGAAGGGAGACCCAGTACTTC. This encodes CARSFKWTGGRETQYF.

This sequence joins TRBV1 and TRBJ1-1; TRBD1, the D gene given by the table, was not confirmed from the DNA. TRBV1 has pseudogene status. The CDR3 extends over 18 amino acids. The CDR3 reads CTSSQEVPGTGENTEAFF. The CDR3 nucleotides read TGCACCAGCAGCCAAGAAGTCCCCGGGACAGGGGAAAACACTGAAGCTTTCTTT.

The rearrangement joins TRBV27 to TRBJ2-6; maybe TRBD1 (6 bases). CDR3 length: 14 residues. With 6 bases removed from V and 3 bases from J, the gap between germline ends came to 9 bases. Germline CDR1 MNHEY, CDR2 SMNVEV (reference sequence). The CDR3 sequence is CASRPGVGANVLTF. The CDR3 DNA reads as TGTGCCAGCAGGCCAGGGGTTGGGGCCAACGTCCTGACTTTC.

The chain links TRBV6-6 to TRBJ2-5, with D tentatively TRBD1 (6 bases). The CDR3 has 17 amino acids. Trimming pared 5 bases from V and 5 bases from J, leaving 24 bases between. Per germline, CDR1 MNHNY and CDR2 SVGAGI (reference sequence). Here the CDR3 reads CASSQYVGTKVGETQYF. CDR3 DNA sequence: TGTGCCAGCAGTCAATATGTCGGGACAAAGGTGGGGGAGACCCAGTACTTC.

The V gene is TRBV29-1, the J gene TRBJ2-3; a weak D match, TRBD2 (5 bases). Trimming shortened V by 2 bases and J by 3 bases, and 6 bases separated the two germline ends. Germline assignment: CDR1 SQVTM and CDR2 ANQGSEA. The CDR3 runs 12 residues. CDR3 sequence: CSVERGTDTQYF. In DNA form, the CDR3 reads TGCAGCGTTGAACGGGGAACAGATACGCAGTATTTT.

This sequence joins TRBV18 and TRBJ2-1; the match to TRBD1 covers 9 bases. CDR3 length: 14 residues. Germline V gene lookup returns CDR1 KGHSH and CDR2 LQKENI. Trimming took 3 bases from V and 9 from J; bases not matched to a gene: 6. The CDR3 sequence is CASSPGDRAGEQFF. CDR3 nucleotides: TGTGCCAGCTCACCCGGGGACAGGGCGGGTGAGCAGTTCTTC.

The gene calls are TRBV29-1 and TRBJ1-2; D is undetermined. V was shortened by 6 bases and J by 0 bases, with 8 bases between the two germline ends. Germline values: CDR1 SQVTM, CDR2 ANQGSEA. The length of the CDR3 is 12 residues. DNA of the CDR3: TGCAGCGTCTGGGCCTCTAACTATGGCTACACCTTC. This encodes CSVWASNYGYTF.

The chain recombines TRBV3-1 (or the pseudogene TRBV3-2) with TRBJ2-7; 9 bases map to TRBD2. The CDR3 is 15 amino acids. V lost 4 bases and J lost 3; bases outside the gene matches: 7. CDR1 and CDR2 (germline): LGHDT, YNNKEL (reference sequence). CDR3 nucleotides: TGTGCCAGCAGCCCTACGACTAGCGGCGTCTACGAGCAGTACTTC. As protein: CASSPTTSGVYEQYF.

J is TRBJ1-3 and V is TRBV10-3; 9 bases are a match to TRBD1. Trimming at V came to 2 bases and at J to 0 bases, leaving 26 bases not matched to a gene. The CDR3 sequence is 24 residues long. Germline V gene data show CDR1 as ENHRY and CDR2 as SYGVKD. The CDR3 DNA follows: TGTGCCATCAGTGAGCCATCAATAGGAGTAATCGGGACAGGGATGTCGAGCTCTGGAAACACCATATATTTT. Translating it yields CAISEPSIGVIGTGMSSSGNTIYF.

V is TRBV7-2 and J is TRBJ2-2; 10 positions match TRBD2. Germline V lookup: CDR1 SGHTA, CDR2 FQGNSA. V was pared by 1 base and J by 7 bases, with 9 bases of the junction left unmatched. The CDR3 is 17 amino acids. The CDR3 protein is CASSLVIPGLASGELFF. Written as DNA, the CDR3 is TGTGCCAGCAGCTTAGTGATACCGGGACTAGCGAGCGGGGAGCTGTTTTTT.

The CDR3 region has the DNA TGTGCCAGCAGTTTGGGACTAGCGGGGACCTCCACAGATACGCAGTATTTT. It translates to CASSLGLAGTSTDTQYF. This chain connects TRBV27 to TRBJ2-3; 13 positions agree with TRBD2. V lost 3 bases and J lost 2; bases outside the gene matches: 5. CDR1 and CDR2 from the germline V gene are MNHEY and SMNVEV (reference sequence). The CDR3 sequence is 17 residues long.

This chain links TRBV7-9 with TRBJ2-2; the match to TRBD2 covers 9 bases. The CDR3 has 16 residues. CDR1 is SEHNR, CDR2 FQNEAQ, per germline (reference sequence). J lost 4 bases, V lost 7 bases, and 10 bases had no gene match. CDR3 sequence: CASTYSAGGSTGELFF. DNA for the CDR3: TGTGCCAGCACCTATTCAGCGGGAGGTTCCACCGGGGAGCTGTTTTTT.

The chain combines TRBV5-6 with TRBJ2-7; D is unresolved. Germline V gene data show CDR1 as SGHDT and CDR2 as YYEEEE. The V end lost 4 bases, the J end lost 6 bases, and 11 bases lay between the germline ends. The CDR3 loop spans 12 amino acids. CDR3 bases: TGTGCCAGCAGCACTACGCGGAGCGAGCAGTACTTC. It is translated as CASSTTRSEQYF.

V and J are TRBV7-9 and TRBJ2-3; D might be TRBD2 (6 bases). CDR1 and CDR2 (germline): SEHNR, FQNEAQ (reference sequence). CDR3 size: 14 residues. The V and J ends lost 5 bases and 3 bases respectively, with 12 bases between them. CDR3 nucleotide sequence: TGTGCCAGCAGCCTACGGGAGTTAACAGATACGCAGTATTTT. Amino acids: CASSLRELTDTQYF.

This clone has just a few counts. This chain uses TRBV6-5 with TRBJ1-6; D not certain. Per germline, CDR1 MNHEY and CDR2 SVGAGI. V lost 7 bases, J lost 4 bases, and 14 bases lay in between. The CDR3 extends over 15 amino acids. The CDR3 DNA reads as TGTGCCAGCACTCCCCGGCGGGATTATAATTCACCCCTCCACTTT. Encoded protein: CASTPRRDYNSPLHF.

The chain uses TRBV7-3 and TRBJ2-3; 13 nucleotides match TRBD2. V shed 8 bases, J shed 4 bases, and the junction held 6 bases outside the gene matches. Germline V CDR1 and CDR2: SGHTA, FQGTGA. The CDR3 is 15 residues long. The CDR3 DNA reads as TGTGCCAGCGGCCTACTAGCGGGAGGGGCAGATACGCAGTATTTT. Protein sequence: CASGLLAGGADTQYF.

The chain carries TRBV28 and TRBJ1-4; 7 nucleotides align to TRBD1. After removal of 6 bases from V and 0 bases from J, the junction contained 4 bases not matched to a gene. This CDR3 has 15 amino acids. CDR1 and CDR2 (germline): MDHEN, SYDVKM. In nucleotides, the CDR3 is TGTGCCAGCAGAAAGGGGACAGCAACTAATGAAAAACTGTTTTTT. Residues: CASRKGTATNEKLFF.